Listed below are T cell receptor beta chains from one sample, sequenced in a study of beta chain features in type 1 diabetes. Produced via immunoSEQ multiplex PCR; TCRdb's table is partial and in-frame only. In the table there are a few hundred thousand clones, around 20% of which are singletons. Sequences were obtained from naive CD4+ T cells from blood. The receptor source for this set is a woman between 18 and 29 years old in good health. Each CDR3 is given with its conserved first and last residue. Each record gives: CDR3 length, V gene, J gene, clone size, D gene, CDR3 protein, CDR3 DNA. D genes are given only for firm matches. Size tells how often a clone was seen (once, few, many) or the class of an expanded clone, and some rows leave it out.

>17|TRBV7-9|TRBJ2-2|-|-
CASSLAGQPTNTGELFF
TGTGCCAGCAGCTTAGCAGGACAGCCGACGAACACCGGGGAGCTGTTTTTT
>14|TRBV2|TRBJ2-3|few|-
CASSGAVGGDTQYF
TGTGCCAGCAGTGGCGCAGTAGGAGGGGATACGCAGTATTTT
>16|TRBV5-1|TRBJ2-5|few|TRBD2
CASSPRRPGGKETQYF
TGCGCCAGCAGCCCTCGGCGCCCGGGAGGTAAAGAGACCCAGTACTTC
>12|TRBV5-1|TRBJ2-3|-|-
CASSTGLDTQYF
TGCGCCAGCAGCACCGGACTGGATACGCAGTATTTT
>15|TRBV6-5|TRBJ2-7|-|TRBD1
CASRVYRGPIYEQYF
TGTGCCAGCAGGGTTTACAGGGGGCCAATATACGAGCAGTACTTC
>13|TRBV7-2|TRBJ1-2|few|-
CASSLGPQNGYTF
TGTGCCAGCAGCTTAGGCCCACAGAATGGCTACACCTTC
>14|TRBV2|TRBJ2-2|-|-
CASSDQGTTGELFF
TGTGCCAGCAGTGATCAGGGGACAACCGGGGAGCTGTTTTTT
>13|TRBV29-1|TRBJ1-1|-|-
CSAQDSVNTEAFF
TGCAGCGCTCAGGACAGCGTGAACACTGAAGCTTTCTTT
>18|TRBV2|TRBJ1-1|-|-
CASSESSTGAKLNTEAFF
TGTGCCAGCAGTGAGAGCTCGACAGGAGCGAAACTGAACACTGAAGCTTTCTTT
>16|TRBV11-2|TRBJ2-1|few|TRBD2
CASSSIRGREGHEQFF
TGTGCCAGCAGCTCAATAAGGGGCAGGGAGGGTCATGAGCAGTTCTTC
>14|TRBV30|TRBJ2-1|few|-
CAWAGTSLYNEQFF
TGTGCCTGGGCCGGGACTTCTCTGTACAATGAGCAGTTCTTC
>16|TRBV19|TRBJ2-5|-|TRBD2
CASSARGGGGQETQYF
TGTGCCAGTAGTGCCCGGGGTGGCGGGGGACAAGAGACCCAGTACTTC
>15|TRBV6-1|TRBJ2-2|few|-
CASPKGATNTGELFF
TGTGCCAGCCCGAAAGGGGCCACGAACACCGGGGAGCTGTTTTTT
>16|TRBV6-8|TRBJ2-1|few|TRBD2
CASSYLGTSGRNEQFF
TGTGCCAGCAGTTACCTGGGGACTAGCGGGAGAAATGAGCAGTTCTTC
>14|TRBV7-3|TRBJ2-1|few|TRBD2
CASSFGLDPNEQFF
TGTGCCAGCAGCTTTGGACTAGATCCCAATGAGCAGTTCTTC
>13|TRBV7-6|TRBJ1-5|-|-
CASSLVRDQPQHF
TGTGCCAGCAGCTTAGTCAGGGATCAGCCCCAGCATTTT
>16|TRBV6-5|TRBJ2-5|few|TRBD2
CASSYGGGRPGETQYF
TGTGCCAGCAGTTACGGGGGGGGAAGGCCAGGAGAGACCCAGTACTTC
>12|TRBV5-1|TRBJ2-5|few|-
CASSLEARTQYF
TGCGCCAGCAGCTTGGAAGCGAGAACCCAGTACTTC
>16|TRBV6-6|TRBJ2-5|few|TRBD1
CASSALRDRGGETQYF
TGTGCCAGCAGTGCCCTCCGGGACAGGGGCGGGGAGACCCAGTACTTC
>13|TRBV5-1|TRBJ2-7|few|-
CASSFPSSYEQYF
TGCGCCAGCAGCTTCCCGAGCTCCTACGAGCAGTACTTC
>16|TRBV19|TRBJ2-6|few|TRBD1
CASSTTGGSGANVLTF
TGTGCCAGTAGCACTACAGGGGGCTCTGGGGCCAACGTCCTGACTTTC
>15|TRBV18|TRBJ2-7|-|-
CASSPQLRLADEQYF
TGTGCCAGCTCACCACAGTTGAGGTTAGCGGACGAGCAGTACTTC
>12|TRBV30|TRBJ1-2|few|-
CAWSVQQQGISF
TGTGCCTGGAGTGTACAACAGCAGGGGATTTCTTTC
>12|TRBV9|TRBJ2-4|-|-
CASSASSGIQYF
TGTGCCAGCAGCGCCTCCTCCGGGATTCAGTACTTC
>15|TRBV30|TRBJ1-2|few|-
CAWSVGGMTIYGYTF
TGTGCCTGGAGTGTAGGGGGTATGACGATCTATGGCTACACCTTC
>14|TRBV18|TRBJ2-5|few|-
CASSPTGLQETQYF
TGTGCCAGCTCACCGACTGGGTTGCAAGAGACCCAGTACTTC
>13|TRBV7-2|TRBJ1-4|-|-
CASSFRVGEKLFF
TGTGCCAGCAGCTTTCGGGTTGGAGAAAAACTGTTTTTT
>16|TRBV7-9|TRBJ2-3|-|-
CASSPGTTSGKDTQYF
TGTGCCAGCAGCCCCGGGACAACTTCAGGCAAAGATACGCAGTATTTT
>15|TRBV7-3|TRBJ2-2|-|TRBD2
CASRTSGGNTGELFF
TGTGCCAGCAGAACTAGCGGGGGAAACACCGGGGAGCTGTTTTTT
>16|TRBV9|TRBJ1-5|few|TRBD1
CASSVGQGQLGQPQHF
TGTGCCAGCAGCGTAGGACAGGGACAGTTAGGTCAGCCCCAGCATTTT
>14|TRBV29-1|TRBJ1-2|few|TRBD1
CSVGGTAGGYGYTF
TGCAGCGTTGGAGGGACAGCGGGTGGCTATGGCTACACCTTC
>19|TRBV23-1|TRBJ2-6|-|-
CASSQMRPPAHSGANVLTF
TGCGCCAGCAGTCAAATGCGGCCCCCAGCTCACTCTGGGGCCAACGTCCTGACTTTC
>14|TRBV30|TRBJ1-1|-|-
CAWSVQVLNTEAFF
TGTGCCTGGAGTGTGCAGGTCCTGAACACTGAAGCTTTCTTT
>14|TRBV29-1|TRBJ2-5|few|TRBD1
CSVGHRGLRETQYF
TGCAGCGTTGGTCACAGGGGGCTGCGAGAGACCCAGTACTTC
>13|TRBV30|TRBJ1-6|few|TRBD1
CAWGGQGYSPLHF
TGTGCCTGGGGGGGACAGGGATATTCACCCCTCCACTTT
>13|TRBV25-1|TRBJ1-1|-|-
CASSIRQSTEAFF
TGTGCCAGCAGTATTCGACAATCCACTGAAGCTTTCTTT
>11|TRBV14|TRBJ2-7|few|-
CASSRGHEQYF
TGTGCCAGCAGCCGGGGGCACGAGCAGTACTTC
>13|TRBV18|TRBJ2-2|-|-
CASSPLNTGELFF
TGTGCCAGCTCACCCCTGAACACCGGGGAGCTGTTTTTT
>16|TRBV12-5|TRBJ2-1|few|-
CASGSPQGLSYNEQFF
TGTGCTAGTGGTTCCCCCCAGGGCCTCTCCTACAATGAGCAGTTCTTC
>13|TRBV30|TRBJ1-5|few|-
CAWSVRGSQPQHF
TGTGCCTGGAGTGTAAGGGGGTCGCAGCCCCAGCATTTT
>13|TRBV30|TRBJ2-5|-|TRBD1
CAWSARGLETQYF
TGTGCCTGGAGTGCCAGGGGGCTGGAGACCCAGTACTTC
>14|TRBV7-8|TRBJ2-7|-|-
CASSLTLDSYEQYF
TGTGCCAGCAGCTTAACCTTGGACAGCTACGAGCAGTACTTC
>15|TRBV4-1|TRBJ2-5|-|TRBD2
CASSQGNSGQETQYF
TGCGCCAGCAGCCAAGGAAATAGCGGGCAAGAGACCCAGTACTTC
>14|TRBV5-1|TRBJ2-3|-|TRBD2
CASSLSSGGDTQYF
TGCGCCAGCAGCTTGTCTAGCGGGGGAGATACGCAGTATTTT
>13|TRBV9|TRBJ2-1|-|-
CASSVEDYNEQFF
TGTGCCAGCAGCGTCGAGGATTACAATGAGCAGTTCTTC
>14|TRBV4-2|TRBJ2-3|-|-
CASSPAGPTDTQYF
TGTGCCAGCAGCCCTGCGGGGCCCACAGATACGCAGTATTTT
>13|TRBV14|TRBJ1-2|-|TRBD1
CASSPRTGDGYTF
TGTGCCAGCAGCCCCCGGACAGGGGATGGCTACACCTTC
>18|TRBV7-9|TRBJ1-6|-|TRBD1
CASSQNDLRQGKNSPLHF
TGTGCCAGCAGCCAAAATGACCTCAGACAGGGGAAAAATTCACCCCTCCACTTT
>15|TRBV5-1|TRBJ2-7|-|TRBD1
CASSLRQGPSYEQYF
TGCGCCAGCAGCCTGCGACAGGGGCCCTCCTACGAGCAGTACTTC
>15|TRBV7-2|TRBJ2-7|-|-
CASSRRTGQSYEQYF
TGTGCCAGCAGCCGACGAACGGGACAATCTTACGAGCAGTACTTC
>14|TRBV7-9|TRBJ1-2|few|-
CASSPRVANYGYTF
TGTGCCAGCAGCCCCCGGGTCGCAAACTATGGCTACACCTTC
>12|TRBV29-1|TRBJ1-1|-|TRBD1
CSPTPGGIEAFF
TGCAGCCCCACCCCAGGGGGTATTGAAGCTTTCTTT
>14|TRBV13|TRBJ2-7|-|TRBD2
CASSLGLAGGEQYF
TGTGCCAGCAGCTTAGGACTAGCGGGAGGGGAGCAGTACTTC
>15|TRBV30|TRBJ1-2|-|-
CAWSGQAQVGYGYTF
TGTGCCTGGAGTGGACAGGCCCAGGTTGGCTATGGCTACACCTTC
>15|TRBV4-1|TRBJ2-3|-|-
CASSQDTSPLDTQYF
TGCGCCAGCAGCCAAGATACTAGCCCTTTGGATACGCAGTATTTT
>14|TRBV7-8|TRBJ2-7|few|-
CASSFNGGSYEQYF
TGTGCCAGCAGCTTCAACGGGGGCTCCTACGAGCAGTACTTC
>15|TRBV6-5|TRBJ2-7|few|TRBD1
CASSSHGQGPYEQYF
TGTGCCAGCAGTTCACACGGACAGGGTCCCTACGAGCAGTACTTC